The entry below describes one T cell receptor beta chain. Its matching antigen is unknown. The data were obtained in a study of cytomegalovirus exposure and HLA in healthy donors. Study conclusions and caveats: In a later analysis, several top co-occurrence clusters appeared linked to parvovirus B19, influenza, CMV and Epstein-Barr virus. Later on, a genetic analysis was performed. It linked a missense variant in DCLRE1C with V- and J-gene trimming of TCR beta. DRB1 had the most TCR associations and HLA-C the fewest, a later analysis found, with rates varying by HLA locus.

Primers included in the PCR were 60 Vbeta and 13 Jbeta primers. Profiled with immunoSEQ multiplex PCR; TCRdb holds only in-frame clones, not every one. The sample consists of about 170,000 clones, approximately 70% of them appearing once. The germline gives CDR1 SGDLS, CDR2 YYNGEE. V lost 0 bases and J 7 bases, leaving 10 bases between the germline ends. This CDR3 is 13 amino acids long. The sequence came from a young woman in good health and CMV-seropositive. Material: PBMCs. The chain is built from TRBV9 and TRBJ1-1; D is uncertain. CDR3 DNA sequence: TGTGCCAGCAGCGTAGTTGTTTCGGTTGAAGCTTTCTTT. Its translation: CASSVVVSVEAFF.